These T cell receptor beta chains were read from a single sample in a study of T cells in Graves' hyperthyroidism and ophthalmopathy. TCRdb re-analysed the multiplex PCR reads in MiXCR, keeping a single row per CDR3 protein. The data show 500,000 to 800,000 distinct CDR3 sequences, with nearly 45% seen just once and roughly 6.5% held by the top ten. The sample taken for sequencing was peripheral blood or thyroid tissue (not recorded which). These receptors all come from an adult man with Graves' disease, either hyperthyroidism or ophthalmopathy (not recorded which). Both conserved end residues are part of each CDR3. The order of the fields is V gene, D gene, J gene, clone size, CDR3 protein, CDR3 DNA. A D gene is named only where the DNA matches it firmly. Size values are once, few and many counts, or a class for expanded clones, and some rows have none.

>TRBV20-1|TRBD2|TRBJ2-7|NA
CSARLGLAGGSGYEQYF
TGCAGTGCTAGGCTGGGACTAGCGGGAGGGTCAGGCTACGAGCAGTACTTC
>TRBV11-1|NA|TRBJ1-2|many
CASSPAGSYGYTF
TGTGCCAGCAGCCCCGCGGGGAGCTATGGCTACACCTTC
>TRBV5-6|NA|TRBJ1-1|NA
CASSFAIGPDTEAFF
TGTGCCAGCAGCTTCGCGATCGGGCCTGACACTGAAGCTTTCTTT
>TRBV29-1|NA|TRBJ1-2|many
CSVATGTAIGYGYTF
TGCAGCGTAGCAACCGGGACCGCGATCGGCTATGGCTACACCTTC
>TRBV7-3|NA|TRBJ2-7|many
CASSRLSGYEQYF
TGTGCCAGCAGCCGATTGTCCGGCTACGAGCAGTACTTC
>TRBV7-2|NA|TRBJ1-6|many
CASSLFRSYNSPLHF
TGTGCCAGCAGCTTATTTCGCTCCTATAATTCACCCCTCCACTTT
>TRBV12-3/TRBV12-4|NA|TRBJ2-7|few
CASSQGPAYEQYF
TGTGCCAGCAGCCAGGGACCGGCCTACGAGCAGTACTTC
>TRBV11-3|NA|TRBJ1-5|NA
CAWSRWGNQPQHF
TGTGCCTGGAGTAGGTGGGGAAATCAGCCCCAGCATTTT
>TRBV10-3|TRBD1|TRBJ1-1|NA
CAIRDRGTNTEAFF
TGTGCCATCCGGGACAGGGGGACGAACACTGAAGCTTTCTTT
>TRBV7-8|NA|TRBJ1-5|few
CASSLTGRFGSNQPQHF
TGTGCCAGCAGCTTAACCGGACGATTTGGGAGCAATCAGCCCCAGCATTTT
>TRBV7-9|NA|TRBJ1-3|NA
CASSLSDQGGNTIYF
TGTGCCAGCAGCTTGAGTGACCAGGGAGGAAACACCATATATTTT
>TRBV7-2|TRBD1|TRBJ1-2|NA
CASSLASAGGQYGYTF
TGTGCCAGCAGCTTAGCGTCGGCAGGGGGCCAGTATGGCTACACCTTC
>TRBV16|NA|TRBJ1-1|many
CASSQSSEAFF
TGTGCCAGCAGCCAATCGAGTGAAGCTTTCTTT
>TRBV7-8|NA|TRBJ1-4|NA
CASSQRSGAFEKLFF
TGTGCCAGCAGCCAGCGTTCCGGGGCTTTTGAAAAACTGTTTTTT
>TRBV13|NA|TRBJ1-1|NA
CASSSDKGEAFF
TGTGCCAGCAGCTCGGACAAAGGTGAAGCTTTCTTT
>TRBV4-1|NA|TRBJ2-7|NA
CASSQITRGEQYF
TGCGCCAGCAGCCAAATCACTCGGGGCGAGCAGTACTTC
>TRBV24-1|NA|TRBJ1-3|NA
CATSGALGNTIYF
TGTGCCACCAGTGGGGCCTTGGGAAACACCATATATTTT
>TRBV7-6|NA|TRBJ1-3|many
CASSSAAQGNTIYF
TGTGCCAGCAGCTCTGCGGCACAGGGAAACACCATATATTTT
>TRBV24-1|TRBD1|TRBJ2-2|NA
CATSASGTGPGAKWNTGELFF
TGTGCCACCAGCGCCTCCGGGACAGGGCCGGGAGCGAAATGGAACACCGGGGAGCTGTTTTTT
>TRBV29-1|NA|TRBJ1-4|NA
CSVAGAVEKLFF
TGCAGCGTTGCAGGGGCGGTTGAAAAACTGTTTTTT
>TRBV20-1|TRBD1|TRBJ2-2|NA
CSARIQGDGELFF
TGCAGTGCTAGAATACAGGGGGACGGGGAGCTGTTTTTT
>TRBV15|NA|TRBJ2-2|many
CATSRERLGLSGELFF
TGTGCCACCAGCAGAGAGAGGCTAGGGCTCTCCGGGGAGCTGTTTTTT
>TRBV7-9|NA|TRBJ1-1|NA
CASSGGQLEAFF
TGTGCCAGCAGCGGAGGACAGCTTGAAGCTTTCTTT
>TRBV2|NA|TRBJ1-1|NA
CASSFGEGWFTEAFF
TGTGCCAGCAGCTTCGGAGAGGGATGGTTCACTGAAGCTTTCTTT
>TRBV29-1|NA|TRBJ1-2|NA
CSGGVTDTNYGYTF
TGCAGCGGGGGAGTGACAGACACTAACTATGGCTACACCTTC
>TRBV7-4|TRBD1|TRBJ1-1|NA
CASSPQGVAEAFF
TGTGCCAGCTCACCGCAGGGGGTGGCTGAAGCTTTCTTT
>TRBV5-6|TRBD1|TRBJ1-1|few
CASSSGQGLTEAFF
TGTGCCAGCAGCTCGGGACAGGGGCTCACTGAAGCTTTCTTT
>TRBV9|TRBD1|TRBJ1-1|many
CASSGQGKGSTEAFF
TGTGCCAGCAGCGGACAGGGGAAAGGGTCCACTGAAGCTTTCTTT
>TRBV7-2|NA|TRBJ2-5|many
CASSVGHEETQYF
TGTGCCAGCAGCGTTGGACACGAAGAGACCCAGTACTTC
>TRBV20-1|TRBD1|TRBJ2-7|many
CSASGTAEVLSYEQYF
TGCAGTGCTAGTGGGACAGCGGAGGTCCTTTCCTACGAGCAGTACTTC
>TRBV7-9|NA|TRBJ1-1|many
CASSPSQNMNTEAFF
TGTGCCAGCAGCCCCTCACAGAACATGAACACTGAAGCTTTCTTT
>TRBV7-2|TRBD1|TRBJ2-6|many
CASSASGTGGSVLTF
TGTGCCAGCAGCGCCTCCGGGACAGGGGGCAGCGTCCTGACTTTC
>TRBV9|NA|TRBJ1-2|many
CASSAIDGYTF
TGTGCCAGCAGCGCCATAGATGGCTACACCTTC
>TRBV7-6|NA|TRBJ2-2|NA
CASSLVARTDLDSNTGELFF
TGTGCCAGCAGCTTAGTGGCCAGGACCGATCTGGATTCGAACACCGGGGAGCTGTTTTTT
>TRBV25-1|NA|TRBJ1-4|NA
CASTPSPGLDEKLFF
TGTGCCAGCACCCCGAGCCCGGGTTTGGATGAAAAACTGTTTTTT
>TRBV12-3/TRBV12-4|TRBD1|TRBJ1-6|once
CTSSSGTGRSPLHF
TGTACCAGCTCGTCCGGGACAGGACGGTCACCCCTCCACTTT
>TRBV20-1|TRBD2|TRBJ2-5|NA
CSTYGTSRETQYF
TGCAGTACCTACGGGACTAGCCGAGAGACCCAGTACTTC
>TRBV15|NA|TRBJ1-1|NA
CATSSLEGPNTEAFF
TGTGCCACCAGCAGCCTAGAGGGACCGAACACTGAAGCTTTCTTT
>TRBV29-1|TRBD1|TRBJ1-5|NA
CSIGTDSNQPQHF
TGCAGTATTGGGACAGATAGCAATCAGCCCCAGCATTTT
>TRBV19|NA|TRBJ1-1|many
CASSWLGTEAFF
TGTGCCAGTAGTTGGCTGGGCACTGAAGCTTTCTTT
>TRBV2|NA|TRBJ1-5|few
CASSESSPKEPQHF
TGTGCCAGCAGTGAGTCAAGCCCAAAGGAGCCCCAGCATTTT
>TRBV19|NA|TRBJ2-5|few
CASSMVVGRQETQYF
TGTGCCAGTAGTATGGTTGTGGGCCGCCAAGAGACCCAGTACTTC
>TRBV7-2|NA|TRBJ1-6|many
CASTDLISPLHF
TGTGCCAGCACCGATTTGATATCACCCCTCCACTTT
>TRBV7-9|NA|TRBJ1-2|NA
CASSLARGTLNYGYTF
TGTGCCAGCAGCTTAGCCAGGGGTACCCTTAACTATGGCTACACCTTC
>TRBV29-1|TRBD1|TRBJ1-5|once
CSVGRDRGSPRHF
TGCAGCGTTGGCAGGGACAGGGGTTCTCCCCGGCATTTT
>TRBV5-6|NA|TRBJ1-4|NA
CASSLRTGGDEKLFF
TGTGCCAGCAGCTTGCGGACGGGGGGCGATGAAAAACTGTTTTTT
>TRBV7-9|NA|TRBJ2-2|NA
CASSWTGTELFF
TGTGCCAGCAGCTGGACCGGGACGGAGCTGTTTTTT
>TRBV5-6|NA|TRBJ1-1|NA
CASSLASFTEAFF
TGTGCCAGCAGCTTGGCCTCGTTCACTGAAGCTTTCTTT
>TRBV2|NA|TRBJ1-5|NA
CASSRAGRNQPQHF
TGTGCCAGCAGTCGGGCAGGGAGGAATCAGCCCCAGCATTTT
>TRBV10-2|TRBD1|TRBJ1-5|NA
CASTPGQGSQPQHF
TGCGCCAGCACCCCGGGACAGGGTAGTCAGCCCCAGCATTTT
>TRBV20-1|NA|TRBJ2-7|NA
CSARVPYSYEQYF
TGCAGTGCTAGAGTACCCTACTCCTACGAGCAGTACTTC
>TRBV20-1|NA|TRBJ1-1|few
CSAPDGHSEAFF
TGCAGTGCTCCCGACGGGCACTCTGAAGCTTTCTTT
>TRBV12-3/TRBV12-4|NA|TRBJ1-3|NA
CASRLSGNTIYF
TGTGCCAGCAGACTATCTGGAAACACCATATATTTT
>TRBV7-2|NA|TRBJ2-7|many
CASGRFSYEQYF
TGTGCCAGCGGGAGGTTTTCCTACGAGCAGTACTTC
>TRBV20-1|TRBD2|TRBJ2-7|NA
CSARGLGLAGGGEQYF
TGCAGTGCTAGAGGTTTAGGGCTAGCGGGAGGGGGGGAGCAGTACTTC
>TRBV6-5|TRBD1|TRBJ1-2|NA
CASSGTGFGGYTF
TGTGCCAGCTCCGGGACAGGGTTTGGTGGCTACACCTTC